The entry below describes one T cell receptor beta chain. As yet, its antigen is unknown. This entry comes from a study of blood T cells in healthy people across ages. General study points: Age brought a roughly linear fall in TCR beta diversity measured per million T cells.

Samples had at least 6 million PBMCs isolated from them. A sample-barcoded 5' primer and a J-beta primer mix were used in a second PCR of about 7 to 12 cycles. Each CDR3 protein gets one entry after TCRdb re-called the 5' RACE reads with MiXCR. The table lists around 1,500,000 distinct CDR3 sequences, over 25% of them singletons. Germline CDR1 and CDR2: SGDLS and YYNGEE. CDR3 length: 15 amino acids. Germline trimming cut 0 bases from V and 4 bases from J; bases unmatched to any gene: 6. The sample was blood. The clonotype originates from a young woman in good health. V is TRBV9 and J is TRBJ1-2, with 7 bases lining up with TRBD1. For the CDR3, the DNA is TGTGCCAGCAGCGTAGCAAGGGGGCAGGGCTATGGCTACACCTTC. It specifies CASSVARGQGYGYTF.